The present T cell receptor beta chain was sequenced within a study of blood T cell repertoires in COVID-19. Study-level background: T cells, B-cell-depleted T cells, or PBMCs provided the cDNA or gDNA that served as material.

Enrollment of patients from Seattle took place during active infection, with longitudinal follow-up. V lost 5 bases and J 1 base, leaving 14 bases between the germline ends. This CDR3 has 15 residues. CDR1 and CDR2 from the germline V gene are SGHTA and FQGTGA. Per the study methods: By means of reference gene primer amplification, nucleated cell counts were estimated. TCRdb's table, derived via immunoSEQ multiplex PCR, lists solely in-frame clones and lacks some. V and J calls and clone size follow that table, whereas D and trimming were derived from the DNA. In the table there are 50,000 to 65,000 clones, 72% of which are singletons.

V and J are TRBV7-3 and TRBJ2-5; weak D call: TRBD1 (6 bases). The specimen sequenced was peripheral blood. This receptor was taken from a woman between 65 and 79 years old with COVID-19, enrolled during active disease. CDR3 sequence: CASSITGTSQETQYF. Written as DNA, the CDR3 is TGTGCCAGCAGCATTACCGGGACAAGCCAAGAGACCCAGTACTTC.